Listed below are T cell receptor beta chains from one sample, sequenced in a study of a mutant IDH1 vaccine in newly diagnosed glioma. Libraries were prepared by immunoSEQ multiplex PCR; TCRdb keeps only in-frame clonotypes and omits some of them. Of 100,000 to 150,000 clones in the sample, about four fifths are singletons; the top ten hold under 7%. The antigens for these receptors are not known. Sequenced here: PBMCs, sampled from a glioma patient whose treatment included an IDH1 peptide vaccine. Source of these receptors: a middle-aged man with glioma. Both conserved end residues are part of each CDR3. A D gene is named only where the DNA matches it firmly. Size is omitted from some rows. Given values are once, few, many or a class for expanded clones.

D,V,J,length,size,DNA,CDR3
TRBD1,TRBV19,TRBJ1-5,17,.,TGTGCCAGTAGCCCCCCGGGACAGGGGAATAGCAATCAGCCCCAGCATTTT,CASSPPGQGNSNQPQHF
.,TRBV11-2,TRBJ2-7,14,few,TGTGCCAGCAGGTGGGGAGCAGCCTCCTACGAGCAGTACTTC,CASRWGAASYEQYF
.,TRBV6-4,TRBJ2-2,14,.,TGTGCCAGCAGTGATTGGGATTCCACCGGGGAGCTGTTTTTT,CASSDWDSTGELFF
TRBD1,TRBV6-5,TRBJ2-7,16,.,TGTGCCAGCAGTTACTCGACAGGGGAAAGCTCCTACGAGCAGTACTTC,CASSYSTGESSYEQYF
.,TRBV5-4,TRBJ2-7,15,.,TGTGCCAGCAGCTTGGCTTTAGGGCAGCCCTACGAGCAGTACTTC,CASSLALGQPYEQYF
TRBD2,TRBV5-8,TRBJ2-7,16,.,TGTGCCAGCAGCTTGGGGACCGGGACTAGCGACTACGAGCAGTACTTC,CASSLGTGTSDYEQYF
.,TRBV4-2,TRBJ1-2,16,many,TGTGCCAGCAGCCAAGAACCCAAGGACAGTGGCTATGGCTACACCTTC,CASSQEPKDSGYGYTF
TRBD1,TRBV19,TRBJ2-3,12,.,TGTGCCAGTAGACAGGGGGCTGATACGCAGTATTTT,CASRQGADTQYF
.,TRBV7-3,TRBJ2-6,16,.,TGTGCCAGCAGCTTAGGCCGGCCCTCTGGGGCCAACGTCCTGACTTTC,CASSLGRPSGANVLTF
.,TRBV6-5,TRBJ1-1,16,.,TGTGCCAGCAGTTACTCAACAGGAGGGACAAACACTGAAGCTTTCTTT,CASSYSTGGTNTEAFF
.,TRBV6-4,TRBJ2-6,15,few,TGTGCCAGCAAACTCGACAGCTCTGGGGCCAACGTCCTGACTTTC,CASKLDSSGANVLTF
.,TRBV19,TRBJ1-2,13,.,TGTGCCAGTTCCGACAGTCCTAACTATGGCTACACCTTC,CASSDSPNYGYTF
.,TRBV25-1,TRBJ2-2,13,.,TGTGCCAGCAGCGCCCGGTCCACCGGGGAGCTGTTTTTT,CASSARSTGELFF
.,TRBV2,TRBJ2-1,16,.,TGTGCCAGCAGTTGGGACTTCAGGGGGGGATACAATGAGCAGTTCTTC,CASSWDFRGGYNEQFF
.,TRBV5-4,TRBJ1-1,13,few,TGTGCCAGCAGCCAACAGGGATTTACTGAAGCTTTCTTT,CASSQQGFTEAFF
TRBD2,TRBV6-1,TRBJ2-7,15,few,TGTGCCAGCAGGATGACTAGCGGGGGGACGGAGGAGCAGTACTTC,CASRMTSGGTEEQYF
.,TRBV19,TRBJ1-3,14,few,TGTGCCAGTAGTATAGACCCGACTGGAAACACCATATATTTT,CASSIDPTGNTIYF
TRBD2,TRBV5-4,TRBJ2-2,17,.,TGTGCCAGCAGCAGCGGGACTAGCGGGAGAGGGACCGGGGAGCTGTTTTTT,CASSSGTSGRGTGELFF
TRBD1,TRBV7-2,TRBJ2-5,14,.,TGTGCCAGCAGCCCACGGGACAGTGGAGAGACCCAGTACTTC,CASSPRDSGETQYF
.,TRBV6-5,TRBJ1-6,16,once,TGTGCCAGCAGTTACCCTAGGGGTAATTATAATTCACCCCTCCACTTT,CASSYPRGNYNSPLHF
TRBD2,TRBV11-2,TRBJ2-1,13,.,TGTGCCAGCAGCGAAGGACTAGCACTAGGGCAGTTCTTC,CASSEGLALGQFF
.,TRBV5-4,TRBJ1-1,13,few,TGTGCCAGCAGCTCAGGGCGACCCACTGAAGCTTTCTTT,CASSSGRPTEAFF
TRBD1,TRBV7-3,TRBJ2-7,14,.,TGTGCCAGCAGCTTGGCAGGGGGCATCGACGAGCAGTACTTC,CASSLAGGIDEQYF
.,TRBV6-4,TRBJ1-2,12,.,TGTGCCAGCAGTGACACAGGGAGGGGCTACACCTTC,CASSDTGRGYTF
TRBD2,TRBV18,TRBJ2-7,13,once,TGTGCCAGCTCAACCTTGAGGGAGGGCGAGCAGTACTTC,CASSTLREGEQYF
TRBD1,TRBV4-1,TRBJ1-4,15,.,TGCGCCAGCAGCCAAGGAGACAGGGATAATGAAAAACTGTTTTTT,CASSQGDRDNEKLFF
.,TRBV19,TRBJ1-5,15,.,TGTGCCAGTAGTATAGACTACTATAGCAATCAGCCCCAGCATTTT,CASSIDYYSNQPQHF
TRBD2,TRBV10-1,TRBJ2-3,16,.,TGCGCCAGCAGCTCCGGACTAGCGGGAGCGACAGATACGCAGTATTTT,CASSSGLAGATDTQYF
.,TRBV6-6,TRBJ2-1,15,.,TGTGCCAGCACCCAGCCGGGGAGCGGTGGGAATGAGCAGTTCTTC,CASTQPGSGGNEQFF
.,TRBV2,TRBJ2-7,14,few,TGTGCCAGCAGATTGACAGGCGAGTCGGTCGAGCAGTACTTC,CASRLTGESVEQYF
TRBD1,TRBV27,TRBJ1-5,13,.,TGTGCCAGCAGGACAGGGGGAGGCCAGCCCCAGCATTTT,CASRTGGGQPQHF
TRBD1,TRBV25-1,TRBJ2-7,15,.,TGTGCCAGCAGTGAAACCGGGACAGGGGCCTACGAGCAGTACTTC,CASSETGTGAYEQYF
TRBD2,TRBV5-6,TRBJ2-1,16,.,TGTGCCAGCAGCTTGGGGTTAGCGGGGTTATACAATGAGCAGTTCTTC,CASSLGLAGLYNEQFF
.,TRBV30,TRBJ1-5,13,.,TGTGCCTGGAGTGCGGGGGGCCTTCAGCCCCAGCATTTT,CAWSAGGLQPQHF
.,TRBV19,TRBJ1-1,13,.,TGTGCCAGTAGTATCTTGGGGAACACTGAAGCTTTCTTT,CASSILGNTEAFF
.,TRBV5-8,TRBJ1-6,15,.,TGTGCCAGCAGCCCGTGGCAACTTTCCGATTCACCCCTCCACTTT,CASSPWQLSDSPLHF
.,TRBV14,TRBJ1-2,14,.,TGTGCCAGCAGCCTTGGACGAGGGGAATTTGGCTACACCTTC,CASSLGRGEFGYTF
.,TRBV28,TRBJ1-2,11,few,TGTGCCAGCAGTTACCTCTATGGCTACACCTTC,CASSYLYGYTF
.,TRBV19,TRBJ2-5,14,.,TGTGCCAGTAGTATAGGCGGGTTCCAAGAGACCCAGTACTTC,CASSIGGFQETQYF
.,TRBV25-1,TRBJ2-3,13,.,TGTGCCAGCAGTGAAATCGGGCGTTGGACGCAGTATTTT,CASSEIGRWTQYF
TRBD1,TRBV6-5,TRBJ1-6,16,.,TGTGCCAGCAGTTACGGCGCCGGGACAGTTAATTCACCCCTCCACTTT,CASSYGAGTVNSPLHF
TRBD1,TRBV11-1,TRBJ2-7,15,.,TGTGCCAGCAGCGTCGGACAGGGGGTTTCGCGAGAGCAGTACTTC,CASSVGQGVSREQYF
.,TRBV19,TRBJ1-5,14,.,TGTGCCAGTAGTATAGGGGGCTGGAGTCAGCCCCAGCATTTT,CASSIGGWSQPQHF
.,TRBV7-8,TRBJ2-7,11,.,TGTGCCAGCAGGCAGGGTTCCGAGCAGTACTTC,CASRQGSEQYF
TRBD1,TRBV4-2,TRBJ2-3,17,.,TGTGCCAGCAGCCAAGGGACAGGGGGGACTAGCACAGATACGCAGTATTTT,CASSQGTGGTSTDTQYF